The clone carrying this T cell receptor beta chain was picked up many times. Antigen unknown. This record belongs to a study of early T cells in non-severe SARS-CoV-2 infection. The wider study: From unsorted whole blood, bulk RNA was sequenced, and the chains remained unpaired. Whole-study results and caveats: A preference for anti-spike CD8 responses marked VDJdb matching, which missed private and CD4 specificities.

The CDR3 length is 13 residues. Trimming left V 2 bases short and J 13 bases short, with 14 bases between. Individually, cDNA molecules had unique molecular identifiers attached to them. TCRdb re-derived calls from the 5' RACE reads in MiXCR, one entry per CDR3 protein. There are 25,000 to 30,000 distinct CDR3 sequences in the sample; about 8.6% occur only once, and around 15% lies in the top ten. The TCR was taken from an adult who was a healthcare worker with PCR-confirmed SARS-CoV-2 infection or an uninfected control (not recorded which). The sample comprised whole blood. J is TRBJ1-4 and V is TRBV12-3 or TRBV12-4; D gene ambiguous. The DNA of the CDR3 is TGTGCCAGCAGTTTACAAATCTCTGTTGGACTGTTTTTT. Protein sequence: CASSLQISVGLFF.